This T cell receptor beta chain emerged from a study of blood T cell repertoires in COVID-19. Study overall: T cells, B-cell-depleted T cells, or PBMCs supplied cDNA or gDNA.

V dropped 4 bases and J dropped 7 bases, with 18 bases sitting between them. The CDR3 sequence is 14 residues long. Germline V gene lookup returns CDR1 SGHNT and CDR2 YYREEE (reference sequence). Authors' methods: Estimates of nucleated cell counts were drawn from the amplification of reference gene primers. Some clones are missing from TCRdb's copy, which holds only in-frame ones; the method was immunoSEQ multiplex PCR. V, J and clone size derive from that table, while D and trimming were established from the DNA sequence. The table lists roughly 130,000 clones, about 88% of them singletons. The gene calls are TRBV5-4 and TRBJ2-7; D perhaps matches TRBD2 (6 bases). Input material: peripheral blood. The clonotype originates from a man aged 50 to 59 with active COVID-19. CDR3 sequence: CASSTGLTTREQYV. CDR3 bases: TGTGCCAGCAGCACGGGACTCACGACGAGGGAGCAGTACGTC.